The TCR beta chain described here comes from a study of preoperative IRX-2 immunotherapy in early breast cancer. The sample's treatment: preoperative locoregional IRX-2 cytokine immunotherapy. Here immunoSEQ multiplex PCR was the method, and the copy in TCRdb shows in-frame clones only, minus some. This sample has 6,000 or so clones, with roughly 70% found just once. Germline CDR1 is SGHRS and CDR2 is YFSETQ. The V segment lost 3 bases and the J segment 2 bases; nucleotides outside the gene matches: 6. The CDR3 covers 15 residues. This rearrangement joins TRBV5-1 to TRBJ1-1; 8 bases agree with TRBD1. The TCR comes from a human donor with breast cancer. The sequencing used tumor tissue, collected before IRX-2 immunotherapy. The CDR3 loop reads CASSWRTGKNTEAFF. CDR3 nucleotides: TGCGCCAGCAGCTGGCGGACAGGGAAAAACACTGAAGCTTTCTTT.